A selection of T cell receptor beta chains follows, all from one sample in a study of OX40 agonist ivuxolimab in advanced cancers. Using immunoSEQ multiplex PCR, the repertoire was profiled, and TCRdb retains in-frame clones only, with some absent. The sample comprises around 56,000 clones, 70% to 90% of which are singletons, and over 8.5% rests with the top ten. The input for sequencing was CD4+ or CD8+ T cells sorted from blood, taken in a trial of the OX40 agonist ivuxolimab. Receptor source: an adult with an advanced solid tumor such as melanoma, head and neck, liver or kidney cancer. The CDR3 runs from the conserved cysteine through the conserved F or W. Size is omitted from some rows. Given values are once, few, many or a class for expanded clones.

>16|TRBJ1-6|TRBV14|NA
CASSQEGLGVNSPLHF
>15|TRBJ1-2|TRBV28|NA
CASTLRGDRVDGYTF
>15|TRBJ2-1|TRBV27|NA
CASTTDLSSYNEQFF
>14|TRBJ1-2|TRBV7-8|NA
CASSLAQGDYGYTF
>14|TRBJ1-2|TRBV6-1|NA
CASSEWSQGYGYTF
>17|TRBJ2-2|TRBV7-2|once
CASSHDTSGGDGGELFF
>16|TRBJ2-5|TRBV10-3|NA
CAIADYLGNLQETQYF
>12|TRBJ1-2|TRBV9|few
CASSVEGYGYTF
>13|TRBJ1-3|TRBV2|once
CASRGVLGNTIYF
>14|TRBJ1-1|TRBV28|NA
CASSLWAGGTEAFF
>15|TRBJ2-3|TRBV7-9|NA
CASSLAGGSTDTQYF
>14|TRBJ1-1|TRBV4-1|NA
CASSQVGVNTEAFF
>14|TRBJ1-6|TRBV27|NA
CASSFGPLYSPLHF
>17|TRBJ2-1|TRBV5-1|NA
CASSSYQGHSPYNEQFF
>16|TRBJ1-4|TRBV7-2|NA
CASSLERGTASEKLFF
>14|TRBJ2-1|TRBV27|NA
CASSSRTSENEQFF
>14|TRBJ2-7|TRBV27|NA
CASSPGTGGHEQYF
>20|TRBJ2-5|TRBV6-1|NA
CASSEWPIGTSGGPQETQYF
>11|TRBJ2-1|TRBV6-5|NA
CASGGGNEQFF
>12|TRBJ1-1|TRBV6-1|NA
CASPVPDTEAFF
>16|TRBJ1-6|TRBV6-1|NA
CASSEEPGLAVSPLHF
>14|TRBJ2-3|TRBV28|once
CASSLVVSTDTQYF
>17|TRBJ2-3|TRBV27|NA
CASSLFYSRDYFHTQYF
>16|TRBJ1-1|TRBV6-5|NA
CASSYSFQGVGTEAFF
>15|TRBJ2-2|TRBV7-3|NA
CASRLAGGNTGELFF
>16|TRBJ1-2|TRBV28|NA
CASSPYLSGQGDGYTF
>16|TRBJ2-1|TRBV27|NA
CASSLSQGSSYNEQFF
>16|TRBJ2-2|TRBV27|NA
CASSWASQLNTGELFF
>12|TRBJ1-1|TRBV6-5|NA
CASSLANDEAFF
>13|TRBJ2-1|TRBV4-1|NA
CASSLGLYNEQFF
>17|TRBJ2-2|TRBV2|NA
CASSPLRRGSTRGELFF
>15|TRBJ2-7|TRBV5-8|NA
CASSFPDSFNYEQYF
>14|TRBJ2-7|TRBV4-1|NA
CASSQDEGSYEQYF
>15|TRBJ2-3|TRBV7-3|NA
CASSLDEGHVDTQYF
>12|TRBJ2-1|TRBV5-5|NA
CASSLTDDEQFF
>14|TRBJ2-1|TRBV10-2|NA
CASSPPAPNNEQFF
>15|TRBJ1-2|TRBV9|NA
CASSAYPAESVGYTF
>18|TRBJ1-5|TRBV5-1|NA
CASSPRDRVKGDDQPQHF
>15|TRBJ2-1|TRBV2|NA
CASRLAGGSYNEQFF
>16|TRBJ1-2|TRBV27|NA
CASSSRGDTRRYGYTF